These T cell receptor beta chains were read from a single sample in a study of low-dose radiotherapy and immunotherapy resistance in tumors. TCRdb called the reads again in MiXCR, with one record for every CDR3 protein. The sample has approximately 52,000 distinct CDR3 sequences; around 35% are singletons. Here the sequenced sample was PBMCs, taken after low-dose radiotherapy plus immunotherapy. The receptors were gathered from a male donor with rectosigmoid adenocarcinoma. Each CDR3 is given with its conserved first and last residue. D genes are given only for firm matches. Where a row states a size, it is once, few, many or the class of an expanded clone; other rows omit it.

size: NA; D: NA; length: 14; J: TRBJ2-2; V: TRBV6-1; CDR3: CATMTEINTGELFF; DNA: TGTGCCACCATGACAGAGATAAACACCGGGGAGCTGTTTTTT
size: many; D: TRBD1; length: 12; J: TRBJ2-5; V: TRBV29-1; CDR3: CSADRGRETQYF; DNA: TGCAGCGCCGACAGGGGGCGGGAGACCCAGTACTTC
size: NA; D: TRBD1; length: 15; J: TRBJ2-2; V: TRBV6-6; CDR3: CASRARDRDPGELFF; DNA: TGTGCCAGCAGAGCCCGGGACAGGGACCCCGGGGAGCTGTTTTTT
size: many; D: NA; length: 14; J: TRBJ1-2; V: TRBV10-1; CDR3: CASSESGVPYGYTF; DNA: TGCGCCAGCAGTGAGTCTGGGGTCCCCTATGGCTACACCTTC
size: many; D: TRBD1; length: 13; J: TRBJ1-2; V: TRBV7-2; CDR3: CASSPGQGEGYTF; DNA: TGTGCCAGCAGCCCGGGACAGGGGGAAGGCTACACCTTC
size: many; D: TRBD1; length: 13; J: TRBJ2-1; V: TRBV29-1; CDR3: CSVRDLDRIKSFF; DNA: TGCAGCGTCCGAGATTTGGACAGGATTAAATCGTTCTTC
size: NA; D: TRBD1; length: 12; J: TRBJ2-3; V: TRBV29-1; CDR3: CSAETGTDTQYF; DNA: TGCAGCGCAGAGACAGGGACAGATACGCAGTATTTT
size: few; D: TRBD1; length: 13; J: TRBJ2-1; V: TRBV5-5; CDR3: CASRGTGENEQFF; DNA: TGTGCCAGTCGGGGGACAGGGGAAAATGAGCAGTTCTTC
size: many; D: NA; length: 12; J: TRBJ2-5; V: TRBV10-3; CDR3: CAISGYQETQYF; DNA: TGTGCCATCAGTGGATACCAAGAGACCCAGTACTTC
size: many; D: NA; length: 16; J: TRBJ1-4; V: TRBV21-1; CDR3: CASSGSHRTWEEKLFF; DNA: TGTGCCAGCAGCGGCTCCCACAGGACTTGGGAGGAAAAACTGTTTTTT
size: many; D: NA; length: 12; J: TRBJ2-5; V: TRBV12-3/TRBV12-4; CDR3: CASSLLQETQYF; DNA: TGTGCCAGCAGCCTATTACAAGAGACCCAGTACTTC
size: medium-sized; D: NA; length: 13; J: TRBJ2-2; V: TRBV11-2; CDR3: CASSLVGPGELFF; DNA: TGTGCCAGCAGCTTAGTTGGCCCCGGGGAGCTGTTTTTT
size: many; D: TRBD2; length: 16; J: TRBJ2-3; V: TRBV4-3; CDR3: CASSPLGGNYPGTQYF; DNA: TGCGCCAGCAGCCCATTGGGAGGGAACTATCCAGGTACGCAGTATTTT
size: NA; D: NA; length: 14; J: TRBJ1-6; V: TRBV7-8; CDR3: CASSLPANNSPLHF; DNA: TGTGCCAGCAGCTTGCCGGCAAATAATTCACCCCTCCACTTT
size: many; D: TRBD2; length: 16; J: TRBJ2-1; V: TRBV5-1; CDR3: CASSSNPTSGGPEQFF; DNA: TGCGCCAGCAGCTCAAACCCGACTAGCGGGGGGCCGGAGCAGTTCTTC
size: many; D: TRBD1; length: 16; J: TRBJ1-2; V: TRBV13; CDR3: CASSIVNRGLNYGYTF; DNA: TGTGCCAGCAGTATCGTTAACAGGGGGCTTAACTATGGCTACACCTTC
size: few; D: NA; length: 15; J: TRBJ1-5; V: TRBV28; CDR3: CASRSLNRVNQPQHF; DNA: TGTGCCAGCCGCAGTTTAAACAGGGTCAATCAGCCCCAGCATTTT
size: many; D: NA; length: 14; J: TRBJ2-7; V: TRBV7-8; CDR3: CASSLAGTTYEQYF; DNA: TGTGCCAGCAGCTTAGCGGGGACAACCTACGAGCAGTACTTC
size: NA; D: TRBD1; length: 14; J: TRBJ2-7; V: TRBV20-1; CDR3: CSARGTGGTYEQYF; DNA: TGCAGTGCTAGGGGGACAGGGGGGACCTACGAGCAGTACTTC
size: NA; D: TRBD1; length: 13; J: TRBJ2-5; V: TRBV30; CDR3: CAWTRDRKETQYF; DNA: TGTGCCTGGACCCGGGACAGGAAAGAGACCCAGTACTTC
size: NA; D: NA; length: 16; J: TRBJ2-7; V: TRBV5-5; CDR3: CASRTTARRANYEQYF; DNA: TGTGCCAGCCGTACGACAGCCCGAAGGGCTAACTACGAGCAGTACTTC
size: many; D: TRBD2; length: 16; J: TRBJ2-7; V: TRBV29-1; CDR3: CSVGWGGPKGSGEQYF; DNA: TGCAGCGTGGGGTGGGGGGGACCCAAAGGGTCTGGCGAGCAGTACTTC
size: NA; D: TRBD1; length: 15; J: TRBJ1-1; V: TRBV4-1; CDR3: CASSQGARGQGEAFF; DNA: TGCGCCAGCAGCCAAGGCGCCAGGGGGCAGGGTGAGGCTTTCTTT